This TCR beta chain was recorded in a study of radiotherapy plus CTLA-4 blockade in lung cancer. Germline lookup yields CDR1 SGDLS and CDR2 YYNGEE. V shed 3 bases, J shed 5 bases, and the junction held 12 bases outside the gene matches. This CDR3 spans 16 amino acids. Profiling relied on immunoSEQ multiplex PCR, and the TCRdb table lists in-frame clones only, not all of them. Of 40,000 to 50,000 clones detected, 60% to 80% appear once; the ten largest clones hold approximately 10%. The table lists this clone with a few counts. The chain is built from TRBV9 and TRBJ2-5; 8 bases match TRBD1. The receptor comes from a human donor with non-small cell lung cancer who had stable disease on radiotherapy plus ipilimumab. The starting material was peripheral blood, obtained from a patient treated with radiotherapy plus ipilimumab. The CDR3 spells CASSAGGGALGETQYF. CDR3 DNA: TGTGCCAGCAGCGCAGGGGGCGGGGCGCTCGGGGAGACCCAGTACTTC.